This T cell receptor (beta chain) was obtained from a study of radiotherapy plus CTLA-4 blockade in lung cancer. Study details: Patients showed objective responses in 18% of cases, and disease control was achieved by 31%.

On this clone: Its cognate antigen is unknown.

The CDR3 is 15 amino acids. J lost 2 bases, V lost 4 bases, and 5 bases had no gene match. Germline values: CDR1 MGHDK, CDR2 SYGVNS. Findings of the study overall: Peripheral blood showed expansion of tumor-derived TCR clones after radiotherapy and ipilimumab.

Sequenced by immunoSEQ multiplex PCR; TCRdb stores in-frame clones only, minus some. Altogether over 50,000 clones are present, roughly 80% being singletons, with the ten largest covering about 2.9%. The sequence was obtained from a human donor with non-small cell lung cancer who had a partial response to radiotherapy plus ipilimumab. Sequenced material: peripheral blood, taken from a patient treated with radiotherapy plus ipilimumab. The V gene is TRBV25-1, the J gene TRBJ1-3, with TRBD1 matching over 7 bases. CDR3 in DNA: TGTGCCAGCAGTGCGGGACAGTTGGCTGGAAACACCATATATTTT. Its translation: CASSAGQLAGNTIYF.